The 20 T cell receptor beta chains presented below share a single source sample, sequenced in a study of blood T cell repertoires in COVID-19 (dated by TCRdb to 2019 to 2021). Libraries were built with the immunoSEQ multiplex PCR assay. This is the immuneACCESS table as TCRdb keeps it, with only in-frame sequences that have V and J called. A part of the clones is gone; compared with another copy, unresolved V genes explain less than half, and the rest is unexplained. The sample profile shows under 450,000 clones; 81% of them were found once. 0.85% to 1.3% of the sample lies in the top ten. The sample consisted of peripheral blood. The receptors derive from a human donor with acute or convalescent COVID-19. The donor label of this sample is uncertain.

This CDR3 is CAWSPGNYGYTF. For the CDR3, the DNA is TGTGCCTGGAGTCCGGGGAACTATGGCTACACCTTC. The chain links TRBV30 to TRBJ1-2, with unresolved D. Germline loops: CDR1 GTSNPN, CDR2 SVGIG (reference sequence). V lost 2 bases to trimming and J lost 2 bases, with 6 bases between them. The CDR3 is 12 residues long.

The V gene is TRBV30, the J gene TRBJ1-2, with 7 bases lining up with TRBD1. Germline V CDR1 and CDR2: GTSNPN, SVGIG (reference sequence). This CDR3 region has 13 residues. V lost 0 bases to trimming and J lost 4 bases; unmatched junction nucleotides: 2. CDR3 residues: CAWSVNRGYGYTF. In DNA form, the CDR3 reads TGTGCCTGGAGTGTTAACAGGGGCTATGGCTACACCTTC.

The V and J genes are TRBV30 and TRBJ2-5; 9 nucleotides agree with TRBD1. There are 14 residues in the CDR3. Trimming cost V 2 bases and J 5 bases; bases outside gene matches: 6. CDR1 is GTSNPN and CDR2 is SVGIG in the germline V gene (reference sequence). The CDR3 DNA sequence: TGTGCCTGGAGTCGACAGGGGGAAGGGGAGACCCAGTACTTC. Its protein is CAWSRQGEGETQYF.

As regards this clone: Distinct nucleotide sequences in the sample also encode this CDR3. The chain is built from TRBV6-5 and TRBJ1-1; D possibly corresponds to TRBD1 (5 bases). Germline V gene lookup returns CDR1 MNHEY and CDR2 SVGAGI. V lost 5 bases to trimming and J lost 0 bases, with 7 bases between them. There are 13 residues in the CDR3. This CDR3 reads CASSRQLNTEAFF. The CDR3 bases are TGTGCCAGCAGTCGACAGTTGAACACTGAAGCTTTCTTT.

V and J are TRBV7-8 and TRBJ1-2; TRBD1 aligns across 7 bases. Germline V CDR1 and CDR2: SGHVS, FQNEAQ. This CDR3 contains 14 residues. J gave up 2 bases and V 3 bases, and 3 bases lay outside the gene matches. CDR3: CASSLSGQNYGYTF. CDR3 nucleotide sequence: TGTGCCAGCAGCTTGTCGGGACAGAACTATGGCTACACCTTC.

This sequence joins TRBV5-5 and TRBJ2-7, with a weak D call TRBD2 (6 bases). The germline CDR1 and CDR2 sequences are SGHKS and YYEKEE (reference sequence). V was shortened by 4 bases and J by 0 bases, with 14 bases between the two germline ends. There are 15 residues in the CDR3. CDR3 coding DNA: TGTGCCAGCAGCGTCCAACTAGCCCCCTCCTACGAGCAGTACTTC. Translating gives CASSVQLAPSYEQYF.

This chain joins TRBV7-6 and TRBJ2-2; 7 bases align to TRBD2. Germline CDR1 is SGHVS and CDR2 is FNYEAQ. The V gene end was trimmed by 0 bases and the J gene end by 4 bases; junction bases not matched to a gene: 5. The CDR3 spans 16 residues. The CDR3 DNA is TGTGCCAGCAGCTTAGCGGCGGGAGTGGCCACCGGGGAGCTGTTTTTT. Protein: CASSLAAGVATGELFF.

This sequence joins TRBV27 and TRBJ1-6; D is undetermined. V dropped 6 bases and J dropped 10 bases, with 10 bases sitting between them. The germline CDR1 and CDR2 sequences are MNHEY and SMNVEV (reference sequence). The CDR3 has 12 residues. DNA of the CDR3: TGTGCCAGCAGCAGTTTCTTGTCACCCCTCCACTTT. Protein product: CASSSFLSPLHF.

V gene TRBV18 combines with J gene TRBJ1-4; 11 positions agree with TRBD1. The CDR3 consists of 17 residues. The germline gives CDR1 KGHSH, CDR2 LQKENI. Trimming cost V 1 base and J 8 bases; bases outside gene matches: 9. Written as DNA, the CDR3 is TGTGCCAGCTCACCACTCATGCGGGGACAGGGGGGCGAAAAACTGTTTTTT. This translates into CASSPLMRGQGGEKLFF.

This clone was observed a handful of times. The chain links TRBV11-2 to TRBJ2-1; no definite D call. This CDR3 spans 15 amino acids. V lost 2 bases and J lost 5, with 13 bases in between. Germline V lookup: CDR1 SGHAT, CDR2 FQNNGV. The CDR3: CASSLNNLRNNEQFF. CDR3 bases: TGTGCCAGCAGCTTAAACAACCTCCGTAACAATGAGCAGTTCTTC.

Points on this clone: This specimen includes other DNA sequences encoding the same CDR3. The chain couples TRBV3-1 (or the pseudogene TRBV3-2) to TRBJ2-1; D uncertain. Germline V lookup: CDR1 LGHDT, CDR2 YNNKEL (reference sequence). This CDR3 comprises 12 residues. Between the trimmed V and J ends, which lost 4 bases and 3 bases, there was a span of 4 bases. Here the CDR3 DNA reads TGTGCCAGCAGCCGACTCTACAATGAGCAGTTCTTC. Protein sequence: CASSRLYNEQFF.

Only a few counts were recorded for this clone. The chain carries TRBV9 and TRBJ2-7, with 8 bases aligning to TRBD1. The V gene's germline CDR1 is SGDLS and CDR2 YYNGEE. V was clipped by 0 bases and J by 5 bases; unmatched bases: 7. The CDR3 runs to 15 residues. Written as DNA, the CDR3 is TGTGCCAGCAGCGTAGGACAGGGGCCATTCAACGAGCAGTACTTC. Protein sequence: CASSVGQGPFNEQYF.

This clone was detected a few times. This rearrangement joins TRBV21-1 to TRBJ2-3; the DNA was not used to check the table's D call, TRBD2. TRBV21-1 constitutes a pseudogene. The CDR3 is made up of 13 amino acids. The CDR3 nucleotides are TGTGCCAGCAGCATTCGAGGCACAGATACGCAGTATTTT. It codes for CASSIRGTDTQYF.

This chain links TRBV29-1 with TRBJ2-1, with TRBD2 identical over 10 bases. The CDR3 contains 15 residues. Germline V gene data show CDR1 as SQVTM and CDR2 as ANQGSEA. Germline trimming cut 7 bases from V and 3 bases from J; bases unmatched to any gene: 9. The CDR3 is CSAALLAGNYNEQFF. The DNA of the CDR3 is TGCAGCGCCGCTCTACTAGCGGGGAACTACAATGAGCAGTTCTTC.

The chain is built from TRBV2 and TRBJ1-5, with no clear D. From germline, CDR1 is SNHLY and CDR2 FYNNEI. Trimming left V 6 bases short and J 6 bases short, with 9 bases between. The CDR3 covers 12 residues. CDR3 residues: CASSAGGQPQHF. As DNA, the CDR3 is TGTGCCAGCAGCGCTGGCGGTCAGCCCCAGCATTTT. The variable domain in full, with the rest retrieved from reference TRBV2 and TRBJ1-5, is EPEVTQTPSHQVTQMGQEVILRCVPISNHLYFYWYRQILGQKVEFLVSFYNNEISEKSEIFDDQFSVERPDGSNFTLKIRSTKLEDSAMYFCASSAGGQPQHFGDGTRLSIL.

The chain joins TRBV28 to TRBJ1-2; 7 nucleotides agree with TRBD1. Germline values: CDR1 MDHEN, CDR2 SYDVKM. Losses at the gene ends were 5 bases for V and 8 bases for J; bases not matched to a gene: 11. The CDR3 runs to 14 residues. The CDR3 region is CASSPDRAFRGYTF. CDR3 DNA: TGTGCCAGCAGTCCTGACAGGGCATTCAGGGGCTACACCTTC.

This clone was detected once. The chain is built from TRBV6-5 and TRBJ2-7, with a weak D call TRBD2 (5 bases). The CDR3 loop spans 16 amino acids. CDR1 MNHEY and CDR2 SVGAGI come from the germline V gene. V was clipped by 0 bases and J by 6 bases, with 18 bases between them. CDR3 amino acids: CASSYSKGSVGGEQYF. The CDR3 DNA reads TGTGCCAGCAGTTACTCGAAAGGCTCTGTTGGAGGCGAGCAGTACTTC.

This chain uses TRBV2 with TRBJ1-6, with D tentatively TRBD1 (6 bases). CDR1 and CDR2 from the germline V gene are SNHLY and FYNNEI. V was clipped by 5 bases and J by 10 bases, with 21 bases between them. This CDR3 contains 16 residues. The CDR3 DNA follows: TGTGCCAGCAGTCAGCAAGGGGGGAGGGTTCGATCACCCCTCCACTTT. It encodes CASSQQGGRVRSPLHF.

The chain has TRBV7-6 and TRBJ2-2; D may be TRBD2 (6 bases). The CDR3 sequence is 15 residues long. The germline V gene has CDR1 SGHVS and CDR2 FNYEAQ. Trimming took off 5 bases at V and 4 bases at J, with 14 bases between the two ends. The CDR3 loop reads CASSPVGGSTGELFF. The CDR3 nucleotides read TGTGCCAGCAGCCCAGTCGGGGGATCCACCGGGGAGCTGTTTTTT.

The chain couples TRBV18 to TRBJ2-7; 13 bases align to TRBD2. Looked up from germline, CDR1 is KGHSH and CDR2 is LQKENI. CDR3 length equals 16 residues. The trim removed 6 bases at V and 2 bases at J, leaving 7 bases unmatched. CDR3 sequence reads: CASSSTGTSGAYEQYF. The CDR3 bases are TGTGCCAGCTCTTCTACCGGGACTAGCGGGGCCTACGAGCAGTACTTC.